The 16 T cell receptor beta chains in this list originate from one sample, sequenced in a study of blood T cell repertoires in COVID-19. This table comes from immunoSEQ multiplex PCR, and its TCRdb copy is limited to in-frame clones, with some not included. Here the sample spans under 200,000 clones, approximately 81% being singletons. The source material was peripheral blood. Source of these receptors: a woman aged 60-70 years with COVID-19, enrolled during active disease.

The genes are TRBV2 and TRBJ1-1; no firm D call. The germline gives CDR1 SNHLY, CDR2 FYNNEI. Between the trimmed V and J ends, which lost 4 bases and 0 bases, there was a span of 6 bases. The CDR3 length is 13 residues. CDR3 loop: CASSAQMNTEAFF. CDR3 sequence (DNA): TGTGCCAGCAGTGCACAGATGAACACTGAAGCTTTCTTT.

Written as DNA, the CDR3 is TGTGCCAGCAGGAGCGGGGGGAACACCGGGGAGCTGTTTTTT. It codes for CASRSGGNTGELFF. The rearrangement joins TRBV7-2 to TRBJ2-2, with TRBD2 matching over 8 bases. The junction had 1 base not matched to a gene; V was cut back by 6 bases and J by 1 base. This CDR3 spans 14 amino acids. In germline, CDR1 is SGHTA, CDR2 FQGNSA.

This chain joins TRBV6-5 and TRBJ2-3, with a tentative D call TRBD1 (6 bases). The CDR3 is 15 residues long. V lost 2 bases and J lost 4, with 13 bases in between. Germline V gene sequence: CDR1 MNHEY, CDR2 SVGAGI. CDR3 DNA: TGTGCCAGCAGTTACGGAACAGGGAACGCAGATACGCAGTATTTT. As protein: CASSYGTGNADTQYF.

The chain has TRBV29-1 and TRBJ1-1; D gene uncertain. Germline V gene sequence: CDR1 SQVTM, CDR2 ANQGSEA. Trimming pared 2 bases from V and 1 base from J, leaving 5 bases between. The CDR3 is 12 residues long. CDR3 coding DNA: TGCAGCGTTGAAACCAGGAACACTGAAGCTTTCTTT. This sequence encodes CSVETRNTEAFF.

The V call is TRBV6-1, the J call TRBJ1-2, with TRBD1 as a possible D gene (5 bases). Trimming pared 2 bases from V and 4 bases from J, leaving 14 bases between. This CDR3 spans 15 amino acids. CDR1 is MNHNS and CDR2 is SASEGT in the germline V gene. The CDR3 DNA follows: TGTGCCAGCAGTGAATCTGTGACAGTTGCCTATGGCTACACCTTC. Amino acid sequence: CASSESVTVAYGYTF.

The CDR3 reads CASSQGPGQGQETQYF. CDR3 in DNA: TGTGCCAGCAGCCAAGGACCGGGACAGGGCCAAGAGACCCAGTACTTC. The V gene is TRBV3-1 (or the pseudogene TRBV3-2), the J gene TRBJ2-5; TRBD1 matches 9 bases. Losses at the gene ends were 1 base for V and 1 base for J; bases not matched to a gene: 4. The CDR3 has 16 residues. CDR1 and CDR2 (germline): LGHDT, YNNKEL (reference sequence).

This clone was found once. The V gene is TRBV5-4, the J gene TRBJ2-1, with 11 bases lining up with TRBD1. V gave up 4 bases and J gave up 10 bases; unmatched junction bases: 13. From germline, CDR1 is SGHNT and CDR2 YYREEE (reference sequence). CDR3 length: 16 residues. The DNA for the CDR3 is TGTGCCAGCAGCCCCCAAGGGACAGGGGGACTGGGGGAGCAGTTCTTC. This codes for CASSPQGTGGLGEQFF. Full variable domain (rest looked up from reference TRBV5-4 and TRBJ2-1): ETGVTQSPTHLIKTRGQQVTLRCSSQSGHNTVSWYQQALGQGPQFIFQYYREEENGRGNFPPRFSGLQFPNYSSELNVNALELDDSALYLCASSPQGTGGLGEQFFGPGTRLTVL.

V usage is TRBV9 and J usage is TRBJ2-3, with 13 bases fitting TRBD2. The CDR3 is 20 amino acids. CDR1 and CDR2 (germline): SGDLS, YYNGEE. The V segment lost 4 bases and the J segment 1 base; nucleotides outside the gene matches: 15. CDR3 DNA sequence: TGTGCCAGCAGCTCGAGGACTAGCGGGAGAGTGGCTCTCGGCACAGATACGCAGTATTTT. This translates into CASSSRTSGRVALGTDTQYF.

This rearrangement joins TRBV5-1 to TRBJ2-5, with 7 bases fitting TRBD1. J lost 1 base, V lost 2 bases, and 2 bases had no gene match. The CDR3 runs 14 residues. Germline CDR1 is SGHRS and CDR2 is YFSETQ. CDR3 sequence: CASSLGTVQETQYF. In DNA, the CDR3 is TGCGCCAGCAGCTTAGGGACAGTCCAAGAGACCCAGTACTTC. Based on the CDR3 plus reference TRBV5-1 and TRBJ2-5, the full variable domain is KAGVTQTPRYLIKTRGQQVTLSCSPISGHRSVSWYQQTPGQGLQFLFEYFSETQRNKGNFPGRFSGRQFSNSRSEMNVSTLELGDSALYLCASSLGTVQETQYFGPGTRLLVL.

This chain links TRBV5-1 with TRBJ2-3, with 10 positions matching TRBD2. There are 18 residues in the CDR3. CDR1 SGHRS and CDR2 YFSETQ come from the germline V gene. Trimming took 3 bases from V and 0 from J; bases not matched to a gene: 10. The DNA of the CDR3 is TGCGCCAGCAGCTCCGGGGGAACTAGCGGGACTAGCACAGATACGCAGTATTTT. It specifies CASSSGGTSGTSTDTQYF.

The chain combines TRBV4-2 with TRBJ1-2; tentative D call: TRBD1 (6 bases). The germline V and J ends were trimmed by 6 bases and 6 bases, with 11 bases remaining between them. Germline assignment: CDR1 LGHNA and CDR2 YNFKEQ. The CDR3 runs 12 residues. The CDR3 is CASRLTGNGYTF. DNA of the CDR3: TGTGCCAGCAGACTAACAGGGAATGGCTACACCTTC.

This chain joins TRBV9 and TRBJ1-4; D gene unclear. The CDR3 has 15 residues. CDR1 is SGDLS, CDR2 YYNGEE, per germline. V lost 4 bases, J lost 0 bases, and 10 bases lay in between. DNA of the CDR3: TGTGCCAGCAGCCCCAATGTTGCAACTAATGAAAAACTGTTTTTT. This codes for CASSPNVATNEKLFF. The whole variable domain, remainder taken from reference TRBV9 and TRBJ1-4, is DSGVTQTPKHLITATGQRVTLRCSPRSGDLSVYWYQQSLDQGLQFLIQYYNGEERAKGNILERFSAQQFPDLHSELNLSSLELGDSALYFCASSPNVATNEKLFFGSGTQLSVL.

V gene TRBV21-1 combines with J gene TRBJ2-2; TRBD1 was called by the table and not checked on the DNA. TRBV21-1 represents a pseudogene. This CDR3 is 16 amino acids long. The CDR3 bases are TGTGCCAGCAGCAGCCGGGACAGGGATCGCACCGGGGAGCTGTTTTTT. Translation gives CASSSRDRDRTGELFF.

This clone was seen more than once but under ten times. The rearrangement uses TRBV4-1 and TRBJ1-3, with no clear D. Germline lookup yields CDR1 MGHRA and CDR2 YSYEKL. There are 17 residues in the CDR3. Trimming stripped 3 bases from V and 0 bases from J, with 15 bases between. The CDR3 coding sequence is TGCGCCAGCAGCCAGATCGACATGGGTCTCTCTGGAAACACCATATATTTT. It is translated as CASSQIDMGLSGNTIYF.

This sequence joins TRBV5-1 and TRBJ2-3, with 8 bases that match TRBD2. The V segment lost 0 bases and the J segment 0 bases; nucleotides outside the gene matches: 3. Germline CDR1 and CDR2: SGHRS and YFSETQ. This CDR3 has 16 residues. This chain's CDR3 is CASSLVASGSTDTQYF. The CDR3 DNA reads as TGCGCCAGCAGCTTGGTTGCTAGCGGGAGCACAGATACGCAGTATTTT.

The CDR3 is CASSVQEANTEAFF. CDR3 DNA: TGCGCCAGCAGCGTTCAGGAAGCGAACACTGAAGCTTTCTTT. The gene calls are TRBV5-1 and TRBJ1-1; D call uncertain. CDR1 and CDR2 from the germline V gene are SGHRS and YFSETQ. This CDR3 comprises 14 residues. V lost 4 bases and J lost 1, with 11 bases in between.